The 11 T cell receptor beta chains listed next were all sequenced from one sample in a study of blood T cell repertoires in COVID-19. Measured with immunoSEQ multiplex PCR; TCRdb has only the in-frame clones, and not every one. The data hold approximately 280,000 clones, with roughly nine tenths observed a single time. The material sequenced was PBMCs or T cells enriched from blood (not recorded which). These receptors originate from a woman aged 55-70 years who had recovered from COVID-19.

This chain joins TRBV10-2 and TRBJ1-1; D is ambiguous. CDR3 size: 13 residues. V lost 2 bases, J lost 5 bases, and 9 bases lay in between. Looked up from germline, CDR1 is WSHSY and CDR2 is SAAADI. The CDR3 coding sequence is TGCGCCAGCAGTGAGGCCCCCGGGACTGAAGCTTTCTTT. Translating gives CASSEAPGTEAFF.

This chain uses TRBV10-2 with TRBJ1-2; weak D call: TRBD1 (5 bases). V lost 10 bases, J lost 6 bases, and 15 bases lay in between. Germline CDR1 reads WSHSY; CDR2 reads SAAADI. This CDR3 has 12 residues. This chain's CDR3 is CATAGGGDGYTF. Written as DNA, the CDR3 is TGCGCCACAGCTGGGGGAGGGGATGGCTACACCTTC.

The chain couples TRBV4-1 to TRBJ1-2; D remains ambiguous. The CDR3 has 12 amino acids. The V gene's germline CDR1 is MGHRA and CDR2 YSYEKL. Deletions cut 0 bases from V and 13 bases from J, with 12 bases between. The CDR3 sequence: CASSQDRTPLTF. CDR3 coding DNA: TGCGCCAGCAGCCAAGATCGCACACCTCTCACCTTC.

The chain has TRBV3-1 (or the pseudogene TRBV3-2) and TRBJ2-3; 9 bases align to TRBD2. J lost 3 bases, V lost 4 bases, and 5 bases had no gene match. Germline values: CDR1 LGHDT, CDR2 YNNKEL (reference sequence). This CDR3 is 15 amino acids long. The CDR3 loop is CASSRGTSKTDTQYF. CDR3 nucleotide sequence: TGTGCCAGCAGCCGTGGGACTAGCAAAACAGATACGCAGTATTTT.

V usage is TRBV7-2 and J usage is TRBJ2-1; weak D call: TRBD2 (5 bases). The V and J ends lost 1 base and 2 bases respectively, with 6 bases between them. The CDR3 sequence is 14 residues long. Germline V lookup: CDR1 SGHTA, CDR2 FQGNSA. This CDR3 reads CASSLVLAYNEQFF. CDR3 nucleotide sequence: TGTGCCAGCAGCTTAGTACTAGCCTACAATGAGCAGTTCTTC. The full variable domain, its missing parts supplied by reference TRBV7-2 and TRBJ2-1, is GAGVSQSPSNKVTEKGKDVELRCDPISGHTALYWYRQSLGQGLEFLIYFQGNSAPDKSGLPSDRFSAERTGGSVSTLTIQRTQQEDSAVYLCASSLVLAYNEQFFGPGTRLTVL.

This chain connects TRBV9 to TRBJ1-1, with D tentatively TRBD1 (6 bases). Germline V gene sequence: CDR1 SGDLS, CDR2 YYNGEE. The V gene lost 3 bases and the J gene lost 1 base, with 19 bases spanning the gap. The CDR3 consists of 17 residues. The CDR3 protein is CASSEGDKGGPNTEAFF. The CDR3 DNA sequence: TGTGCCAGCAGCGAGGGGGACAAAGGGGGACCGAACACTGAAGCTTTCTTT.

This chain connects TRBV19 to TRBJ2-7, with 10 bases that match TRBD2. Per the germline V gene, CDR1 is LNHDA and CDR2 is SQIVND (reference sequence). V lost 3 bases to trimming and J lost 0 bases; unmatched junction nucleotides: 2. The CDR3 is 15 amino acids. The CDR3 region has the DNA TGTGCCAGTAGTATCACTAGCGGGGACTCCTACGAGCAGTACTTC. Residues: CASSITSGDSYEQYF.

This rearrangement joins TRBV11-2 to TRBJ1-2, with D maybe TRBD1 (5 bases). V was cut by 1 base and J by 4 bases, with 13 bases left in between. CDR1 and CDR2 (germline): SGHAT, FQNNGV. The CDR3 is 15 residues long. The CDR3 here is CASSLGEGQVYGYTF. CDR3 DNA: TGTGCCAGCAGCTTAGGGGAGGGGCAGGTCTATGGCTACACCTTC.

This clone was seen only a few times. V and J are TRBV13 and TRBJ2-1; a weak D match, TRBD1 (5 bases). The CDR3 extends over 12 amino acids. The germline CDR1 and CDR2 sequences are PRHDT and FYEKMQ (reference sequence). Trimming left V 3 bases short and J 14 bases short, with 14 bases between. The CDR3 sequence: CASSLRGKGKFF. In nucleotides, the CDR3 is TGTGCCAGCAGCTTGCGTGGAAAGGGGAAGTTCTTC.

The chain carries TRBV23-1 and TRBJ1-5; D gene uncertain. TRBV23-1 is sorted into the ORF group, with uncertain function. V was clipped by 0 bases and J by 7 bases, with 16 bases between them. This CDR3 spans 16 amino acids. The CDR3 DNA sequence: TGCGCCAGCAGTCAATCCTTCAATTGGGAGGGCCAGCCCCAGCATTTT. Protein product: CASSQSFNWEGQPQHF.

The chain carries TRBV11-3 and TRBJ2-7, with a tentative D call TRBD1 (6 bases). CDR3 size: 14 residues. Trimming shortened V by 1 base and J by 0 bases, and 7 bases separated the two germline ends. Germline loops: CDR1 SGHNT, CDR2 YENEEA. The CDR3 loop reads CASSLVGHSYEQYF. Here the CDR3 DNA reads TGTGCCAGCAGCTTAGTGGGACACTCCTACGAGCAGTACTTC.